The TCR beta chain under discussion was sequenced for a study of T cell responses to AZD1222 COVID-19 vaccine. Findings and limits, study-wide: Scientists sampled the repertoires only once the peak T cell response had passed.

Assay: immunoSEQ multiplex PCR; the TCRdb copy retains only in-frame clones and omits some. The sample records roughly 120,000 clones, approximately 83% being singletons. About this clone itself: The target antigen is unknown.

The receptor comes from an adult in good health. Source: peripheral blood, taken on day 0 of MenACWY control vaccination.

The CDR3 is CASSEDWDSGTDTQYF. The DNA of the CDR3 is TGTGCCAGCAGTGAAGATTGGGACTCTGGCACAGATACGCAGTATTTT. The rearrangement uses TRBV2 and TRBJ2-3; maybe TRBD2 (6 bases). CDR3 length equals 16 residues. The ends were cut back, 1 base at V and 1 base at J, with 12 bases in the middle. Germline CDR1 and CDR2: SNHLY and FYNNEI.